These 17 T cell receptor beta chains share one sample of origin, sequenced in a study of a mutant IDH1 vaccine in newly diagnosed glioma. Time point given: week 23, last vaccination. Doses comprised 300 ug of mutant IDH1 20-mer peptide each, plus topical imiquimod. Some clones are missing from TCRdb's copy, which holds only in-frame ones; the method was immunoSEQ multiplex PCR. The profile shows tens of thousands of clones, approximately 87% of them singletons. Their cognate antigens are unknown. The source was PBMCs, collected from a glioma patient whose treatment included an IDH1 peptide vaccine. The receptors stem from a young man with glioma.

The chain links TRBV18 to TRBJ2-5; D is undetermined. Germline CDR1 is KGHSH and CDR2 is LQKENI. The CDR3 consists of 12 residues. Trimming shortened V by 6 bases and J by 3 bases, and 8 bases separated the two germline ends. The CDR3 loop reads CASSPMEETQYF. In nucleotides, the CDR3 is TGTGCCAGCTCTCCAATGGAAGAGACCCAGTACTTC. The entire variable domain, with the rest obtained from reference TRBV18 and TRBJ2-5, is as follows: NAGVMQNPRHLVRRRGQEARLRCSPMKGHSHVYWYRQLPEEGLKFMVYLQKENIIDESGMPKERFSAEFPKEGPSILRIQQVVRGDSAAYFCASSPMEETQYFGPGTRLLVL.

This chain joins TRBV7-8 and TRBJ2-7; D might be TRBD1 (6 bases). V dropped 6 bases and J dropped 0 bases, with 9 bases sitting between them. CDR1 is SGHVS and CDR2 is FQNEAQ in the germline V gene. The CDR3 is 13 amino acids. The CDR3 loop reads CASSWTASYEQYF. The CDR3 nucleotides read TGTGCCAGCAGTTGGACAGCCTCCTACGAGCAGTACTTC.

The chain links TRBV6-5 to TRBJ1-6, with TRBD1 matching over 7 bases. In germline, CDR1 is MNHEY, CDR2 SVGAGI. V shed 4 bases, J shed 8 bases, and the junction held 8 bases outside the gene matches. The CDR3 extends over 15 amino acids. The CDR3 sequence: CASSSRGGAYSPLHF. The CDR3 coding sequence is TGTGCCAGCAGTTCCAGGGGGGGGGCCTATTCACCCCTCCACTTT.

This chain joins TRBV9 and TRBJ1-1, with no clear D. CDR1 is SGDLS, CDR2 YYNGEE, per germline. Trimming removed 4 bases at V and 4 bases at J, with 17 bases between. The CDR3 is 15 amino acids. CDR3 nucleotides: TGTGCCAGCAGCCCTCGTAGTGGGTCATTCACTGAAGCTTTCTTT. It specifies CASSPRSGSFTEAFF.

The rearrangement uses TRBV19 and TRBJ1-5; D not certain. V lost 5 bases to trimming and J lost 4 bases, with 12 bases between them. CDR1 LNHDA and CDR2 SQIVND come from the germline V gene (reference sequence). The CDR3 sequence is 14 residues long. CDR3: CASSVQTQNQPQHF. The CDR3 nucleotides read TGTGCCAGTAGTGTCCAGACCCAAAATCAGCCCCAGCATTTT.

The chain recombines TRBV6-5 with TRBJ2-3; D uncertain. Per germline, CDR1 MNHEY and CDR2 SVGAGI. This CDR3 is 14 amino acids long. V lost 6 bases and J 1 base, leaving 11 bases between the germline ends. This chain's CDR3 is CASSQRQGTDTQYF. For the CDR3, the DNA is TGTGCCAGCAGCCAGAGGCAGGGCACAGATACGCAGTATTTT.

This clone has only a few counts. This sequence joins TRBV7-2 and TRBJ1-5; D unclear. Germline loops: CDR1 SGHTA, CDR2 FQGNSA. The CDR3 has 14 residues. The V gene lost 2 bases and the J gene lost 7 bases, with 12 bases spanning the gap. CDR3 sequence (DNA): TGTGCCAGCAGCTTATATCGGGGAGAACAGCCCCAGCATTTT. Translating gives CASSLYRGEQPQHF.

J is TRBJ1-4 and V is TRBV6-1; possible D gene TRBD1, 6 bases. The CDR3 runs to 14 residues. In germline, CDR1 is MNHNS, CDR2 SASEGT. The V gene lost 8 bases and the J gene lost 1 base, with 11 bases spanning the gap. DNA of the CDR3: TGTGCCAGCGCCAGGGGCATAACTAATGAAAAACTGTTTTTT. It codes for CASARGITNEKLFF.

The CDR3 DNA sequence: TGTGCCAGCAGCAAAAGAGAAGACACTGAAGCTTTCTTT. Translation: CASSKREDTEAFF. V and J are TRBV21-1 and TRBJ1-1. TRBV21-1 constitutes a pseudogene. This CDR3 is built from 13 residues.

The chain links TRBV9 to TRBJ1-2, with TRBD1 as a possible D gene (5 bases). The length of the CDR3 is 15 residues. The V end lost 4 bases, the J end lost 2 bases, and 15 bases lay between the germline ends. Germline V gene sequence: CDR1 SGDLS, CDR2 YYNGEE. In nucleotides, the CDR3 is TGTGCCAGCAGCCCTTTTGGGGGAGTGAACTATGGCTACACCTTC. It yields the protein CASSPFGGVNYGYTF.

The V and J genes are TRBV15 and TRBJ2-3; 9 nucleotides agree with TRBD2. The trim removed 0 bases at V and 0 bases at J, leaving 4 bases unmatched. CDR1 LNHNV and CDR2 YYDKDF come from the germline V gene (reference sequence). The CDR3 is 17 residues long. CDR3: CATSRDRLAVSTDTQYF. As DNA, the CDR3 is TGTGCCACCAGCAGAGATCGACTAGCGGTTAGCACAGATACGCAGTATTTT. The whole variable domain, filled in from reference TRBV15 and TRBJ2-3, reads DAMVIQNPRYQVTQFGKPVTLSCSQTLNHNVMYWYQQKSSQAPKLLFHYYDKDFNNEADTPDNFQSRRPNTSFCFLDIRSPGLGDTAMYLCATSRDRLAVSTDTQYFGPGTRLTVL.

The chain recombines TRBV6-1 with TRBJ2-3, with D hard to call. Germline V gives CDR1 MNHNS, CDR2 SASEGT. The CDR3 is made up of 14 amino acids. Deletions cut 2 bases from V and 0 bases from J, with 6 bases between. This chain's CDR3 is CASSEMPSTDTQYF. The CDR3 region has the DNA TGTGCCAGCAGTGAAATGCCCAGCACAGATACGCAGTATTTT.

This chain links TRBV2 with TRBJ2-3, with D perhaps assigned TRBD1 or TRBD2 (5 bases each). Germline CDR1 and CDR2: SNHLY and FYNNEI. This CDR3 has 16 residues. V lost 5 bases, J lost 1 base, and 16 bases lay in between. The CDR3 protein is CASSIVRGPRTDTQYF. The CDR3 region has the DNA TGTGCCAGCAGTATAGTGAGGGGCCCTCGCACAGATACGCAGTATTTT.

This chain links TRBV28 with TRBJ2-7, with TRBD2 matching over 10 bases. The CDR3 has 17 residues. CDR1 and CDR2 from the germline V gene are MDHEN and SYDVKM. V lost 5 bases and J lost 2; bases outside the gene matches: 12. CDR3 DNA: TGTGCCAGCAGTCTTAGGCCTACTAGCGGGACAACCTACGAGCAGTACTTC. This translates into CASSLRPTSGTTYEQYF.

The V gene is TRBV27, the J gene TRBJ1-1; weak D call: TRBD1 (6 bases). With 5 bases removed from V and 7 bases from J, the gap between germline ends came to 14 bases. Germline loops: CDR1 MNHEY, CDR2 SMNVEV (reference sequence). This CDR3 has 13 residues. DNA for the CDR3: TGTGCCAGCAGTAGAACAGGGCCCATTGAAGCTTTCTTT. Its translation is CASSRTGPIEAFF.

The count of this clone is one. This chain uses TRBV25-1 with TRBJ1-2; a weak D match, TRBD1 (5 bases). Trimming left V 2 bases short and J 8 bases short, with 12 bases between. Germline CDR1 is MGHDK and CDR2 is SYGVNS. CDR3 size: 13 residues. DNA of the CDR3: TGTGCCAGCAGTGAAAGGGGTCGATACGGCTACACCTTC. Amino acids: CASSERGRYGYTF.

This rearrangement joins TRBV5-1 to TRBJ2-1, with 9 bases aligning to TRBD1. V trimming: 1 base; J trimming: 6 bases; junction bases outside the gene matches: 5. Germline V gene sequence: CDR1 SGHRS, CDR2 YFSETQ. The CDR3 runs 15 residues. CDR3 sequence reads: CASSLWTGVRNEQFF. Written as DNA, the CDR3 is TGCGCCAGCAGCTTGTGGACAGGGGTCCGCAATGAGCAGTTCTTC.